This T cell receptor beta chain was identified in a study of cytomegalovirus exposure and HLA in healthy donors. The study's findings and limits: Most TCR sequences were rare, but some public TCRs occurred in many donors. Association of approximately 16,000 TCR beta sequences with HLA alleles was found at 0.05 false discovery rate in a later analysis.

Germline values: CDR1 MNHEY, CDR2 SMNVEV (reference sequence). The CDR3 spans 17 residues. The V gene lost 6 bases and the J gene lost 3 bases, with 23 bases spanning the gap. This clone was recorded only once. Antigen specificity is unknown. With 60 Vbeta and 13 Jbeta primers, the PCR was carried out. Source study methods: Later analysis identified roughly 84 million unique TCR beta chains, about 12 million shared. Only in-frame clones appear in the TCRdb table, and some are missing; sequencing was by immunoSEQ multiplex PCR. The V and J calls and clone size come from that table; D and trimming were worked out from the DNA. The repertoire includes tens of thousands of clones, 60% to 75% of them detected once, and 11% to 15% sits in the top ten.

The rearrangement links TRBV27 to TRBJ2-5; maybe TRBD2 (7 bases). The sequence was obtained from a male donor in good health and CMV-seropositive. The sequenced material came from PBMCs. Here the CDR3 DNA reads TGTGCCAGCAGCTCCCCTAATGGGGGGGCCGGGGAAGAGACCCAGTACTTC. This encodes CASSSPNGGAGEETQYF.